The 29 T cell receptor beta chains below were found in one sample sequenced in a study of T cell changes during pregnancy in multiple sclerosis. The protocol was immunoSEQ multiplex PCR, while the TCRdb copy is restricted to in-frame clones and leaves out a portion. The table shows around 59,000 clones, with over 90% occurring only once. The input for sequencing was peripheral blood, taken in the first trimester of pregnancy. These receptor sequences come from a female donor with multiple sclerosis, enrolled in a pregnancy study.

The rearrangement links TRBV7-6 to TRBJ2-5; 9 nucleotides agree with TRBD2. Germline loops: CDR1 SGHVS, CDR2 FNYEAQ. CDR3 length: 16 amino acids. With 5 bases clipped from V and 1 base from J, the junction kept 8 bases outside the gene matches. CDR3 region: CASSPGLASRQETQYF. CDR3 DNA sequence: TGTGCCAGCAGCCCCGGACTAGCGAGCCGCCAAGAGACCCAGTACTTC.

Only a few counts were recorded for this clone. This chain joins TRBV5-4 and TRBJ1-1, with unresolved D. Germline lookup yields CDR1 SGHNT and CDR2 YYREEE (reference sequence). V gave up 0 bases and J gave up 2 bases, with 11 bases separating them. The CDR3 consists of 15 residues. The CDR3 bases are TGTGCCAGCAGCTTGGAAGTCAGAACAAACACTGAAGCTTTCTTT. Its protein is CASSLEVRTNTEAFF.

This chain connects TRBV7-2 to TRBJ2-4; possibly TRBD1 for D (6 bases). V gave up 0 bases and J gave up 6 bases, with 9 bases separating them. This CDR3 contains 14 residues. Germline lookup yields CDR1 SGHTA and CDR2 FQGNSA. CDR3 amino acids: CASSLARDTNIQYF. The CDR3 nucleotides read TGTGCCAGCAGCTTAGCTAGGGACACAAACATTCAGTACTTC.

This clone was seen more than once but under ten times. This chain uses TRBV9 with TRBJ2-2; D gene ambiguous. V dropped 1 base and J dropped 0 bases, with 13 bases sitting between them. The germline CDR1 and CDR2 sequences are SGDLS and YYNGEE. This CDR3 spans 17 amino acids. The CDR3 is CASSVNRQLANTGELFF. In DNA, the CDR3 is TGTGCCAGCAGCGTAAATAGACAACTCGCGAACACCGGGGAGCTGTTTTTT.

The chain links TRBV11-2 to TRBJ2-7; D is unclear. The CDR3 sequence is 14 residues long. Germline V gene data show CDR1 as SGHAT and CDR2 as FQNNGV. V lost 4 bases, J lost 2 bases, and 12 bases lay in between. The CDR3 loop is CASSSTETTYEQYF. CDR3 bases: TGTGCCAGCAGCTCCACAGAGACGACCTACGAGCAGTACTTC.

The CDR3 DNA is TGTGCCAGCAGCTTGGGTGGGCGGGGGAGTTTCACCTACGAGCAGTACTTC. Translating it yields CASSLGGRGSFTYEQYF. V gene TRBV5-4 combines with J gene TRBJ2-7; TRBD2 matches at 7 bases. CDR1 SGHNT and CDR2 YYREEE come from the germline V gene (reference sequence). The CDR3 is 17 amino acids. Trimming removed 0 bases from V and 2 bases from J; junction bases left unmatched: 11.

In this sample, this clone turned up a few times. The chain couples TRBV4-3 to TRBJ2-7; perhaps TRBD1 as D (5 bases). The CDR3 loop spans 15 amino acids. V was clipped by 1 base and J by 3 bases, with 13 bases between them. Germline assignment: CDR1 LGHNA and CDR2 YSLEER. This chain's CDR3 is CASSQVPQASYEQYF. For the CDR3, the DNA is TGCGCCAGCAGCCAAGTTCCACAGGCCAGCTACGAGCAGTACTTC.

The chain carries TRBV5-1 and TRBJ1-2; D is unresolved. V shed 4 bases and J shed 4 bases, with 14 bases lying between them. Germline CDR1 SGHRS, CDR2 YFSETQ. The CDR3 length is 14 residues. The CDR3 reads CASSLGEGGYGYTF. Written as DNA, the CDR3 is TGCGCCAGCAGCCTGGGTGAGGGAGGCTATGGCTACACCTTC.

The rearrangement uses TRBV5-1 and TRBJ2-1; TRBD2 matches 13 bases. V lost 3 bases, J lost 4 bases, and 4 bases stayed unmatched. Germline loops: CDR1 SGHRS, CDR2 YFSETQ. The CDR3 is 16 residues long. This CDR3 is CASSSGLAGEYNEQFF. CDR3 nucleotides: TGCGCCAGCAGCTCAGGACTAGCGGGGGAGTACAATGAGCAGTTCTTC. Filled out from reference TRBV5-1 and TRBJ2-1, the complete variable domain reads KAGVTQTPRYLIKTRGQQVTLSCSPISGHRSVSWYQQTPGQGLQFLFEYFSETQRNKGNFPGRFSGRQFSNSRSEMNVSTLELGDSALYLCASSSGLAGEYNEQFFGPGTRLTVL.

This rearrangement joins TRBV27 to TRBJ2-1; TRBD2 might be the D (7 bases). Trimming pared 8 bases from V and 0 bases from J, leaving 11 bases between. CDR1 is MNHEY and CDR2 is SMNVEV in the germline V gene (reference sequence). The CDR3 consists of 14 residues. The CDR3 region is CASGRGLSYNEQFF. The DNA of the CDR3 is TGTGCCAGCGGGCGGGGGCTCTCCTACAATGAGCAGTTCTTC.

V usage is TRBV19 and J usage is TRBJ1-2; 7 bases are shared with TRBD1. This CDR3 has 13 amino acids. The germline V gene has CDR1 LNHDA and CDR2 SQIVND (reference sequence). The ends lost 7 bases at V and 8 bases at J; junction bases unmatched: 10. The CDR3 region is CASTVTRGGGYTF. CDR3 coding DNA: TGTGCCAGTACCGTCACAAGAGGGGGCGGCTACACCTTC.

This clone was found once. The rearrangement joins TRBV29-1 to TRBJ2-6; D gene uncertain. The V gene's germline CDR1 is SQVTM and CDR2 ANQGSEA. The CDR3 extends over 12 amino acids. Between the trimmed V and J ends, which lost 4 bases and 4 bases, there was a span of 5 bases. CDR3 in amino acids: CSVAVGANVLTF. The CDR3 coding sequence is TGCAGCGTTGCGGTAGGGGCCAACGTCCTGACTTTC. Variable domain in full (rest from reference TRBV29-1 and TRBJ2-6): SAVISQKPSRDICQRGTSLTIQCQVDSQVTMMFWYRQQPGQSLTLIATANQGSEATYESGFVIDKFPISRPNLTFSTLTVSNMSPEDSSIYLCSVAVGANVLTFGAGSRLTVL.

This clone was detected once. This sequence joins TRBV30 and TRBJ2-2; TRBD1 might be the D (8 bases). The germline V gene encodes CDR1 GTSNPN and CDR2 SVGIG (reference sequence). The CDR3 contains 16 residues. V was clipped by 0 bases and J by 6 bases, with 17 bases between them. CDR3 sequence (DNA): TGTGCCTGGAGTGTACAGGGGGGGCCGTCGCCCGGGGAGCTGTTTTTT. This gives the protein CAWSVQGGPSPGELFF.

The rearrangement joins TRBV19 to TRBJ2-3; 9 bases agree with TRBD1. This CDR3 is built from 17 residues. Looked up from germline, CDR1 is LNHDA and CDR2 is SQIVND (reference sequence). After removal of 3 bases from V and 6 bases from J, the junction contained 13 bases not matched to a gene. CDR3 amino acids: CASSIGQGMGTVDTQYF. In nucleotides, the CDR3 is TGTGCCAGTAGTATCGGACAGGGGATGGGAACTGTTGATACGCAGTATTTT.

This chain joins TRBV12-5 and TRBJ2-7; D is undetermined. This CDR3 has 13 residues. V shed 1 base and J shed 2 bases, with 6 bases lying between them. Per germline, CDR1 LGHNT and CDR2 FRNRAP. CDR3 sequence (DNA): TGTGCTAGTGGTTTGGGGCAGACCTACGAGCAGTACTTC. This encodes CASGLGQTYEQYF.

This clone was recorded only once. This sequence joins TRBV7-9 and TRBJ2-6; D might be TRBD2 (6 bases). This CDR3 comprises 16 residues. Germline V gives CDR1 SEHNR, CDR2 FQNEAQ (reference sequence). Trimming left V 5 bases short and J 4 bases short, with 15 bases between. In DNA form, the CDR3 reads TGTGCCAGCAGCCCTGCGGGGCCCTCAGGGGCCAACGTCCTGACTTTC. It translates to CASSPAGPSGANVLTF. The whole variable domain, remainder taken from reference TRBV7-9 and TRBJ2-6, is DTGVSQNPRHKITKRGQNVTFRCDPISEHNRLYWYRQTLGQGPEFLTYFQNEAQLEKSRLLSDRFSAERPKGSFSTLEIQRTEQGDSAMYLCASSPAGPSGANVLTFGAGSRLTVL.

The J gene is TRBJ2-3, the V gene TRBV9, with TRBD2 identical over 8 bases. The V segment lost 4 bases and the J segment 0 bases; nucleotides outside the gene matches: 4. Per germline, CDR1 SGDLS and CDR2 YYNGEE. The CDR3 is made up of 15 amino acids. The CDR3 bases are TGTGCCAGCAGCCCCACTAGCGGAAGCACAGATACGCAGTATTTT. Translation gives CASSPTSGSTDTQYF.

The chain recombines TRBV11-2 with TRBJ1-4; D is possibly TRBD1 (5 bases). This CDR3 is built from 13 residues. V was clipped by 2 bases and J by 7 bases, with 8 bases between them. CDR1 SGHAT and CDR2 FQNNGV come from the germline V gene. The CDR3 sequence is CASSLSGFEKLFF. The DNA for the CDR3 is TGTGCCAGCAGCTTATCAGGGTTTGAAAAACTGTTTTTT.

The chain joins TRBV10-3 to TRBJ1-1; 8 bases agree with TRBD1. Germline V gene data show CDR1 as ENHRY and CDR2 as SYGVKD. V lost 7 bases and J lost 1; bases outside the gene matches: 5. The CDR3 is made up of 14 amino acids. The CDR3, as DNA: TGTGCCATCACCCGAGGGACAGGGAACACTGAAGCTTTCTTT. Its translation is CAITRGTGNTEAFF.

The V call is TRBV27, the J call TRBJ2-1; 11 positions match TRBD2. Trimming removed 5 bases from V and 6 bases from J; junction bases left unmatched: 9. The length of the CDR3 is 16 residues. In germline, CDR1 is MNHEY, CDR2 SMNVEV (reference sequence). CDR3 amino acids: CASSRRSGTSGNEQFF. The CDR3, as DNA: TGTGCCAGCAGTCGAAGATCCGGGACTAGCGGCAATGAGCAGTTCTTC.

V gene TRBV5-4 combines with J gene TRBJ1-2; 12 nucleotides align to TRBD1. Germline loops: CDR1 SGHNT, CDR2 YYREEE (reference sequence). The ends lost 4 bases at V and 2 bases at J; junction bases unmatched: 9. This CDR3 has 17 residues. CDR3 residues: CASSLGQGARGNYGYTF. CDR3 coding DNA: TGTGCCAGCAGCCTGGGACAGGGGGCGCGAGGGAACTATGGCTACACCTTC.

This sequence joins TRBV9 and TRBJ2-3, with 14 bases aligning to TRBD2. Germline V gene data show CDR1 as SGDLS and CDR2 as YYNGEE. The junction had 7 bases not matched to a gene; V was cut back by 4 bases and J by 0 bases. This CDR3 contains 18 residues. CDR3 in amino acids: CASSLGLAGGGSTDTQYF. DNA for the CDR3: TGTGCCAGCAGCCTCGGACTAGCGGGGGGTGGGAGCACAGATACGCAGTATTTT.

The V and J genes are TRBV4-2 and TRBJ1-1; D might be TRBD1 (5 bases). The CDR3 has 15 amino acids. The germline gives CDR1 LGHNA, CDR2 YNFKEQ. V lost 1 base and J 1 base, leaving 10 bases between the germline ends. DNA for the CDR3: TGTGCCAGCAGCCAAGGGACAACTAAGAACACTGAAGCTTTCTTT. Translating gives CASSQGTTKNTEAFF.

The CDR3 DNA reads as TGTGCCAGCAGCGAGACACCTAGCAATCAGCCCCAGCATTTT. Translated, it gives CASSETPSNQPQHF. V gene TRBV9 combines with J gene TRBJ1-5; D not resolved. The V end was cut by 3 bases, the J end by 0 bases, with 7 bases between. The CDR3 totals 14 residues. In germline, CDR1 is SGDLS, CDR2 YYNGEE.

This chain uses TRBV6-5 with TRBJ2-7; perhaps TRBD2 as D (6 bases). Per germline, CDR1 MNHEY and CDR2 SVGAGI. This CDR3 has 11 amino acids. The V gene lost 7 bases and the J gene lost 6 bases, with 10 bases spanning the gap. In DNA form, the CDR3 reads TGTGCCAGCACCGGAGGGCCCGAGCAGTACTTC. It is translated as CASTGGPEQYF.

V usage is TRBV9 and J usage is TRBJ2-1; TRBD2 agrees at 9 bases. The CDR3 runs 13 residues. Germline CDR1 SGDLS, CDR2 YYNGEE. Losses at the gene ends were 3 bases for V and 9 bases for J; bases not matched to a gene: 4. The CDR3 is CASSGTSDSEQFF. The CDR3 DNA follows: TGTGCCAGCAGCGGGACTAGCGATAGTGAGCAGTTCTTC.

This chain links TRBV19 with TRBJ2-7; 9 bases are a match to TRBD1. J gave up 4 bases and V 5 bases, and 6 bases lay outside the gene matches. Per the germline V gene, CDR1 is LNHDA and CDR2 is SQIVND (reference sequence). The CDR3 is made up of 14 amino acids. DNA for the CDR3: TGTGCCAGTAGTGGACAGGGGACAACTTACGAGCAGTACTTC. This gives the protein CASSGQGTTYEQYF.

The rearrangement uses TRBV18 and TRBJ1-2; 7 bases fit TRBD1. The CDR3 extends over 13 amino acids. With 5 bases clipped from V and 6 bases from J, the junction kept 6 bases outside the gene matches. Per germline, CDR1 KGHSH and CDR2 LQKENI. The CDR3 sequence is CASSELQGHGYTF. CDR3 DNA sequence: TGTGCCAGCTCAGAGTTACAGGGGCATGGCTACACCTTC.

The gene calls are TRBV5-4 and TRBJ1-1, with D possibly matching TRBD1 (6 bases). Trimming stripped 3 bases from V and 4 bases from J, with 13 bases between. There are 14 residues in the CDR3. Per the germline V gene, CDR1 is SGHNT and CDR2 is YYREEE (reference sequence). CDR3 sequence: CASSSGVRGTEAFF. The CDR3 DNA reads TGTGCCAGCAGCTCAGGGGTTAGGGGCACTGAAGCTTTCTTT.